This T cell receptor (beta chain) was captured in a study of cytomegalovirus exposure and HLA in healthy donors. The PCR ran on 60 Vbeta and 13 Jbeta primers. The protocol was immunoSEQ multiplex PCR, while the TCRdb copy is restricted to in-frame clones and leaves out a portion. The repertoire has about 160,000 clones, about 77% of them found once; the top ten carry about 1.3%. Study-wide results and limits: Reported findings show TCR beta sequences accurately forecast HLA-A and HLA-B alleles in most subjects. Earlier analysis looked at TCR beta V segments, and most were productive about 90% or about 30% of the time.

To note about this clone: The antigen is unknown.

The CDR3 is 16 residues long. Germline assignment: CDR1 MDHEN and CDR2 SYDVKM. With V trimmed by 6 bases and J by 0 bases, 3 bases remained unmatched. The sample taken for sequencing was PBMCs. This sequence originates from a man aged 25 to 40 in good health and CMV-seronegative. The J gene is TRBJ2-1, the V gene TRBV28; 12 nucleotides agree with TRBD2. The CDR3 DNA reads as TGTGCCAGCAGGCTAGCGGGAGGGTCCTCCTACAATGAGCAGTTCTTC. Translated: CASRLAGGSSYNEQFF.